These 8 T cell receptor beta chains share one sample of origin, sequenced in a study of blood T cells in healthy people across ages. Through a sample-barcoded 5' primer and a J-beta primer mix, a second PCR was run for about 6 to 12 cycles. TCRdb called the 5' RACE reads again in MiXCR, with one record for every CDR3 protein. The data contain 850,000 to 1,100,000 distinct CDR3 sequences, about two fifths of them singletons. Sample: blood. These receptors originate from a man younger than 35 in good health.

In this sample, this clonotype turned up many times. The chain couples TRBV20-1 to TRBJ1-5; D is undetermined. Trimming took off 0 bases at V and 6 bases at J, with 15 bases between the two ends. The CDR3 is made up of 15 amino acids. Germline V gene data show CDR1 as DFQATT and CDR2 as SNEGSKA (reference sequence). CDR3 in amino acids: CSARDYQVLSQPQHF. The CDR3 coding sequence is TGCAGTGCTAGAGATTATCAGGTTTTGAGTCAGCCCCAGCATTTT.

V usage is TRBV30 and J usage is TRBJ2-7; TRBD1 matches at 10 bases. Germline-derived CDR1 and CDR2 are GTSNPN and SVGIG (reference sequence). The ends lost 3 bases at V and 3 bases at J; junction bases unmatched: 8. This CDR3 is built from 15 residues. CDR3 coding DNA: TGTGCCTGGAGAGCCGGGACAGGGGCTTTCTACGAGCAGTACTTC. This gives the protein CAWRAGTGAFYEQYF.

V and J are TRBV29-1 and TRBJ2-3; no reliable D call. From germline, CDR1 is SQVTM and CDR2 ANQGSEA. CDR3 size: 18 residues. The V gene lost 4 bases and the J gene lost 2 bases, with 25 bases spanning the gap. CDR3 amino acids: CSVATSFGRVLSTDTQYF. The DNA for the CDR3 is TGCAGCGTTGCGACCTCTTTCGGGCGCGTCTTGTCCACAGATACGCAGTATTTT.

The chain has TRBV29-1 and TRBJ2-5; 8 bases align to TRBD1. CDR1 SQVTM and CDR2 ANQGSEA come from the germline V gene. The V gene end was trimmed by 6 bases and the J gene end by 1 base; junction bases not matched to a gene: 10. The CDR3 runs to 15 residues. The DNA for the CDR3 is TGCAGCGTCGGACAGGGCATAATAGGCCAAGAGACCCAGTACTTC. Amino acids: CSVGQGIIGQETQYF. Supplemented by reference TRBV29-1 and TRBJ2-5, the full variable domain reads SAVISQKPSRDICQRGTSLTIQCQVDSQVTMMFWYRQQPGQSLTLIATANQGSEATYESGFVIDKFPISRPNLTFSTLTVSNMSPEDSSIYLCSVGQGIIGQETQYFGPGTRLLVL.

The chain has TRBV20-1 and TRBJ1-2; 8 bases are a match to TRBD1. V trimming: 5 bases; J trimming: 2 bases; junction bases outside the gene matches: 7. The CDR3 length is 14 residues. CDR1 is DFQATT, CDR2 SNEGSKA, per germline (reference sequence). The CDR3 nucleotides are TGCAGTGCTGGGTTACAGGGGGGGAACTATGGCTACACCTTC. Its translation is CSAGLQGGNYGYTF.

V and J are TRBV6-1 and TRBJ2-1; D remains unclear. Germline V CDR1 and CDR2: MNHNS, SASEGT. V shed 6 bases and J shed 14 bases, with 11 bases lying between them. This CDR3 has 10 amino acids. This chain's CDR3 is CASRMGGEFF. In nucleotides, the CDR3 is TGTGCCAGCAGAATGGGTGGGGAGTTCTTC.

This clonotype was seen ten or more times. The chain employs TRBV3-1 and TRBJ2-3; no clear D. The length of the CDR3 is 16 residues. The V and J ends lost 0 bases and 6 bases respectively, with 16 bases between them. CDR1 and CDR2 from the germline V gene are LGHDT and YNNKEL (reference sequence). Written as DNA, the CDR3 is TGTGCCAGCAGCCAAGACGAAGACCCCAAAATCGATACGCAGTATTTT. Its translation: CASSQDEDPKIDTQYF.

A remark on this clonotype: Given the absence of the conserved phenylalanine or tryptophan at the CDR3 end, a read error is likely. V gene TRBV5-4 combines with J gene TRBJ1-6; perhaps TRBD1 as D (6 bases). Germline CDR1 reads SGHNT; CDR2 reads YYREEE (reference sequence). The length of the CDR3 is 16 residues. V dropped 0 bases and J dropped 3 bases, with 10 bases sitting between them. The CDR3 nucleotides are TGTGCCAGCAGCTTGGGGAGCAGGGGCTATAATTCACCCCTCCACTCT. It yields the protein CASSLGSRGYNSPLHS.